This T cell receptor beta chain originates from a study of blood T cell repertoires in COVID-19. The overall study: Acute and convalescent COVID-19 specimens originated in the United States, Italy and Spain. PBMCs, B-cell-depleted T cells, or T cells were the source of the cDNA or gDNA that made up the material.

Libraries were prepared by immunoSEQ multiplex PCR; TCRdb keeps only in-frame clonotypes and omits some of them. The sample contains 200,000 to 300,000 clones, 70% to 90% of which appear only once. CDR1 and CDR2 from the germline V gene are MNHEY and SVGAGI. V lost 5 bases and J lost 6; bases outside the gene matches: 7. The CDR3 has 15 amino acids. Study members were between about 18 and 100 years old and lived in 24 US regions. The sequenced sample was PBMCs or T cells enriched from blood (not recorded which). The source is a middle-aged woman with acute COVID-19. The chain couples TRBV6-5 to TRBJ2-1, with 10 positions matching TRBD2. The chain's CDR3 is CASSLPSGSSNEQFF. CDR3 DNA: TGTGCCAGCAGTCTACCTAGCGGGAGTTCCAATGAGCAGTTCTTC.